The next 29 T cell receptor beta chains were all read from a single sample in a study of response to subunit inactivated influenza vaccine. TCRdb analysed the RT-PCR reads with MiXCR anew, one entry per CDR3 protein. This repertoire shows 550,000 to 800,000 distinct CDR3 sequences, approximately 15% found once; its top ten account for 6% to 8%. The source material was PBMCs from blood, sampled 14 to 15 days before vaccination. These receptors were taken from a man in his fifties or sixties who received an inactivated influenza vaccine.

The chain joins TRBV19 to TRBJ2-7, with D possibly TRBD2 on 6 matching bases. Trimming cost V 2 bases and J 3 bases, with 20 bases left between them. Germline V CDR1 and CDR2: LNHDA, SQIVND (reference sequence). This CDR3 spans 17 amino acids. CDR3 residues: CASSIREDEGGYYEQYF. The CDR3 region has the DNA TGTGCCAGTAGTATAAGAGAGGACGAGGGAGGATACTACGAGCAGTACTTC.

This clonotype was seen ten or more times. The V and J genes are TRBV3-1 and TRBJ2-7, with D tentatively TRBD2 (6 bases). The V gene lost 2 bases and the J gene lost 2 bases, with 10 bases spanning the gap. The CDR3 is 14 residues long. CDR1 and CDR2 from the germline V gene are LGHDT and YNNKEL (reference sequence). As DNA, the CDR3 is TGTGCCAGCAGCCAACATAGCGGAACCTACGAGCAGTACTTC. Its translation is CASSQHSGTYEQYF.

V usage is TRBV28 and J usage is TRBJ1-5; no firm D call. This CDR3 has 13 residues. Germline values: CDR1 MDHEN, CDR2 SYDVKM. V was shortened by 8 bases and J by 0 bases, with 8 bases between the two germline ends. The CDR3 here is CASGEVSNQPQHF. For the CDR3, the DNA is TGTGCCAGCGGGGAGGTTAGCAATCAGCCCCAGCATTTT.

This clonotype was counted only a few times. CDR3 DNA: TGTGCCAGCAGCAAACGGCAGGAAGTAAAGAATCAGCCCCAGCATTTT. It yields the protein CASSKRQEVKNQPQHF. V and J are TRBV21-1 and TRBJ1-5. TRBV21-1 is a pseudogene locus. This CDR3 comprises 16 residues.

The sample holds a few counts of this clonotype. This chain joins TRBV5-1 and TRBJ1-1; weak D call: TRBD1 (5 bases). Trimming removed 5 bases at V and 0 bases at J, with 17 bases between. Germline values: CDR1 SGHRS, CDR2 YFSETQ. The CDR3 length is 16 residues. The CDR3: CASSPQRGLMNTEAFF. The CDR3 bases are TGCGCCAGCAGTCCACAACGGGGCCTGATGAACACTGAAGCTTTCTTT.

This chain joins TRBV7-9 and TRBJ2-7; maybe TRBD1 (5 bases). CDR1 is SEHNR, CDR2 FQNEAQ, per germline (reference sequence). With 3 bases removed from V and 0 bases from J, the gap between germline ends came to 18 bases. The CDR3 length is 17 residues. In DNA, the CDR3 is TGTGCCAGCAGCTTTAGGGTGAACAGGCCTAGCTCCTACGAGCAGTACTTC. Translated: CASSFRVNRPSSYEQYF.

J is TRBJ1-4 and V is TRBV5-6; 7 nucleotides agree with TRBD1. The junction had 8 bases not matched to a gene; V was cut back by 4 bases and J by 5 bases. The V gene's germline CDR1 is SGHDT and CDR2 YYEEEE. The CDR3 length is 15 residues. The CDR3 nucleotides are TGTGCCAGCAGCCCAGGGGGGAGAAGGAATGAAAAACTGTTTTTT. Translating gives CASSPGGRRNEKLFF.

The rearrangement uses TRBV10-3 and TRBJ2-5, with 11 bases aligning to TRBD1. This CDR3 is 16 amino acids long. J lost 5 bases, V lost 2 bases, and 7 bases had no gene match. CDR1 is ENHRY and CDR2 is SYGVKD in the germline V gene. CDR3 protein: CAISELWTGGGETQYF. The CDR3 DNA is TGTGCCATCAGTGAGCTGTGGACAGGGGGCGGGGAGACCCAGTACTTC.

This clonotype was seen more than once but under ten times. V and J are TRBV28 and TRBJ2-5, with D possibly TRBD1 on 6 matching bases. CDR3 length: 15 residues. Germline CDR1 MDHEN, CDR2 SYDVKM. Trimming cost V 5 bases and J 1 base, with 14 bases left between them. For the CDR3, the DNA is TGTGCCAGCAGTCAAACCGGGACAACCCAAGAGACCCAGTACTTC. It encodes CASSQTGTTQETQYF.

This clonotype was picked up a small number of times. The chain is built from TRBV7-6 and TRBJ2-4; D is undetermined. CDR1 is SGHVS and CDR2 is FNYEAQ in the germline V gene. V lost 4 bases and J 0 bases, leaving 13 bases between the germline ends. The CDR3 is 16 amino acids. The CDR3 here is CASSSGPRLAKNIQYF. CDR3 coding DNA: TGTGCCAGCAGCTCTGGTCCACGCTTAGCCAAAAACATTCAGTACTTC.

The rearrangement joins TRBV18 to TRBJ2-7, with D perhaps TRBD1 or TRBD2 (5 bases each). The CDR3 totals 14 residues. Germline CDR1 KGHSH, CDR2 LQKENI. With 3 bases removed from V and 0 bases from J, the gap between germline ends came to 9 bases. The CDR3 bases are TGTGCCAGCTCACCGGGGGTGAGCTCCTACGAGCAGTACTTC. It translates to CASSPGVSSYEQYF.

The chain links TRBV5-1 to TRBJ2-3; 8 positions agree with TRBD2. The junction had 12 bases not matched to a gene; V was cut back by 4 bases and J by 5 bases. CDR3 length: 16 amino acids. The germline V gene has CDR1 SGHRS and CDR2 YFSETQ. DNA for the CDR3: TGCGCCAGCAGCCCGGGGACTAGTCGGACGAAAGATACGCAGTATTTT. Translated, it gives CASSPGTSRTKDTQYF.

This clonotype was observed a handful of times. The chain recombines TRBV25-1 with TRBJ2-5, with TRBD2 matching over 8 bases. Trimming took 3 bases from V and 4 from J; bases not matched to a gene: 10. Germline CDR1 reads MGHDK; CDR2 reads SYGVNS. This CDR3 region has 16 residues. The CDR3 protein is CASSDALAVGGETQYF. CDR3 DNA sequence: TGTGCCAGCAGTGACGCACTAGCGGTGGGGGGAGAGACCCAGTACTTC.

The V call is TRBV4-2, the J call TRBJ2-1; D may be TRBD1 (6 bases). The V gene lost 9 bases and the J gene lost 11 bases, with 17 bases spanning the gap. This CDR3 comprises 12 residues. Germline values: CDR1 LGHNA, CDR2 YNFKEQ. CDR3 bases: TGTGCCAGGGGCCAGGGGCTCGGAAAGCAGTTCTTC. Its protein is CARGQGLGKQFF.

This clonotype was recorded a few times. The genes are TRBV20-1 and TRBJ1-1, with D possibly matching TRBD1 (5 bases). Trimming pared 0 bases from V and 4 bases from J, leaving 9 bases between. The germline V gene encodes CDR1 DFQATT and CDR2 SNEGSKA (reference sequence). CDR3 length: 13 amino acids. The CDR3 loop reads CSAREGGGTEAFF. Here the CDR3 DNA reads TGCAGTGCTAGAGAGGGGGGGGGCACTGAAGCTTTCTTT.

CDR3 region: CASTKQGARNEQFF. DNA for the CDR3: TGCGCCAGTACAAAACAGGGGGCGCGGAATGAGCAGTTCTTC. The chain links TRBV5-1 to TRBJ2-1, with 9 positions matching TRBD1. The V gene's germline CDR1 is SGHRS and CDR2 YFSETQ. This CDR3 spans 14 amino acids. Losses at the gene ends were 8 bases for V and 7 bases for J; bases not matched to a gene: 10.

This chain connects TRBV5-1 to TRBJ2-3; 7 bases align to TRBD1. Germline assignment: CDR1 SGHRS and CDR2 YFSETQ. V lost 4 bases to trimming and J lost 2 bases; unmatched junction nucleotides: 4. The CDR3 loop spans 14 amino acids. The CDR3 sequence: CASSKQGVTDTQYF. The CDR3 coding sequence is TGCGCCAGCAGCAAGCAGGGGGTCACAGATACGCAGTATTTT.

The sample holds one count of this clonotype. The rearrangement links TRBV20-1 to TRBJ2-2; TRBD1 matches at 10 bases. CDR3 size: 16 residues. V shed 6 bases, J shed 6 bases, and the junction held 13 bases outside the gene matches. Per germline, CDR1 DFQATT and CDR2 SNEGSKA (reference sequence). The CDR3 protein is CSAREFGTGAAGELFF. CDR3 DNA: TGCAGTGCCCGAGAATTTGGGACAGGGGCTGCCGGGGAGCTGTTTTTT.

In this sample, this clonotype turned up a few times. The chain uses TRBV7-9 and TRBJ2-1; 7 bases agree with TRBD2. Germline trimming cut 1 base from V and 4 bases from J; bases unmatched to any gene: 4. This CDR3 has 15 amino acids. Germline values: CDR1 SEHNR, CDR2 FQNEAQ (reference sequence). The CDR3 loop is CASSLGGSGYNEQFF. Written as DNA, the CDR3 is TGTGCCAGCAGCTTAGGCGGGAGTGGTTACAATGAGCAGTTCTTC.

The chain employs TRBV29-1 and TRBJ1-5; maybe TRBD1 (5 bases). The V end was cut by 5 bases, the J end by 5 bases, with 13 bases between. In germline, CDR1 is SQVTM, CDR2 ANQGSEA. The CDR3 totals 13 residues. The CDR3 is CSVKVGGHQPQHF. CDR3 nucleotide sequence: TGCAGCGTTAAGGTCGGGGGACATCAGCCCCAGCATTTT.

In its sample, this clonotype was seen a few times. This chain connects TRBV5-1 to TRBJ1-1; 7 nucleotides agree with TRBD1. Trimming removed 4 bases from V and 1 base from J; junction bases left unmatched: 13. CDR1 and CDR2 from the germline V gene are SGHRS and YFSETQ. This CDR3 contains 17 residues. The CDR3 nucleotides read TGCGCCAGCAGCCTCAGGACAGGAGGGAGTTCGAACACTGAAGCTTTCTTT. It translates to CASSLRTGGSSNTEAFF.

This clonotype was seen repeatedly, ten times or more. The chain recombines TRBV4-2 with TRBJ2-7; the D is unclear. The V gene's germline CDR1 is LGHNA and CDR2 YNFKEQ. CDR3 size: 14 residues. Deletions cut 0 bases from V and 2 bases from J, with 8 bases between. The CDR3 coding sequence is TGTGCCAGCAGCCAAGACGAAGGACCCTACGAGCAGTACTTC. This sequence encodes CASSQDEGPYEQYF.

This clonotype was observed a handful of times. The V and J genes are TRBV5-1 and TRBJ1-4; D remains unclear. Between the trimmed V and J ends, which lost 0 bases and 4 bases, there was a span of 10 bases. Germline CDR1 SGHRS, CDR2 YFSETQ. The CDR3 loop spans 15 amino acids. For the CDR3, the DNA is TGCGCCAGCAGCTTGGGCCTAAGACTTAATGAAAAACTGTTTTTT. Translated, it gives CASSLGLRLNEKLFF.

This clonotype was found a few times. The chain links TRBV25-1 to TRBJ2-7, with a possible D match to TRBD1 (5 bases). CDR3 length equals 15 residues. Germline V gene lookup returns CDR1 MGHDK and CDR2 SYGVNS. V was shortened by 4 bases and J by 3 bases, with 16 bases between the two germline ends. CDR3 region: CASSGPGANHYEQYF. The CDR3 DNA reads as TGTGCCAGCAGTGGACCTGGGGCTAACCACTACGAGCAGTACTTC.

Only a few counts were recorded for this clonotype. The chain joins TRBV30 to TRBJ1-6; no definite D call. The CDR3 consists of 13 residues. V was clipped by 6 bases and J by 7 bases, with 13 bases between them. Germline loops: CDR1 GTSNPN, CDR2 SVGIG (reference sequence). The CDR3 here is CACLGQTNSPLHF. Here the CDR3 DNA reads TGTGCCTGTCTAGGGCAGACGAATTCACCCCTCCACTTT.

This clonotype has ten or more counts. The V and J genes are TRBV5-1 and TRBJ2-5; D gene uncertain. There are 13 residues in the CDR3. Germline-derived CDR1 and CDR2 are SGHRS and YFSETQ. Trimming removed 0 bases from V and 2 bases from J, with 5 bases in between. Here the CDR3 reads CASSLVFQETQYF. The DNA of the CDR3 is TGCGCCAGCAGCTTGGTCTTTCAAGAGACCCAGTACTTC.

In this sample, this clonotype turned up a few times. The chain carries TRBV27 and TRBJ1-6; the D is unclear. Germline V gene data show CDR1 as MNHEY and CDR2 as SMNVEV (reference sequence). Deletions cut 1 base from V and 5 bases from J, with 15 bases between. The CDR3 extends over 17 amino acids. Here the CDR3 reads CASSLFFRSENNSPLHF. CDR3 DNA sequence: TGTGCCAGCAGTTTATTTTTTAGGAGCGAGAATAATTCACCCCTCCACTTT.

V is TRBV10-3 and J is TRBJ2-1; 9 bases line up with TRBD1. The junction had 6 bases not matched to a gene; V was cut back by 3 bases and J by 9 bases. There are 14 residues in the CDR3. Germline CDR1 reads ENHRY; CDR2 reads SYGVKD. The CDR3 DNA is TGTGCCATCAGTGAAGGGACAGGGTCCCGTGAGCAGTTCTTC. It specifies CAISEGTGSREQFF.

The rearrangement links TRBV6-2 or TRBV6-3 to TRBJ1-5; the D gene is possibly TRBD1 (6 bases). The CDR3 loop spans 16 amino acids. CDR1 is MNHEY and CDR2 is SVGEGT in the germline V gene. V lost 6 bases, J lost 0 bases, and 15 bases lay in between. CDR3 in amino acids: CASSYRDIDSNQPQHF. CDR3 coding DNA: TGTGCCAGCAGCTATAGGGACATCGATAGCAATCAGCCCCAGCATTTT.